The TCR beta chain described here comes from a study of blood T cell repertoires in COVID-19 (dated by TCRdb to the early 2020s). Concerning the study at large: Samples from collaborators originated in the United States, Italy and Spain and spanned both the acute and convalescent phases of COVID-19. The prospective study material was composed of cDNA or gDNA derived from T cells, B-cell-depleted T cells, or PBMCs. Deeply sampled blood TCRbeta repertoires from subjects exposed to, actively infected with, or recovered from COVID-19 were included in the dataset. The repertoires were released in a freely available public database intended as a resource for research on the immune response to SARS-CoV-2. The samples were drawn from the first 160 participants of the ongoing ImmuneRACE study and from over 950 subjects provided by 6 global collaborators. Sample metadata almost always included a de-identified subject ID, COVID-19 status, age in years and sex. Where HLA class I and class II types were available, the types were taken from metadata supplied by the sample provider, not from assay-based typing. The study at large found these results: The quantity of clinical and demographic metadata differed by source and by participant and was supplied without curation.

TCRbeta CDR3 regions were amplified from genomic DNA using the immunoSEQ Assay, a bias-controlled multiplex PCR. Per the authors' processing: Within the assay, amplification of reference gene primers was used to estimate how many nucleated cells each sample contained. To quantify the absolute abundance of each unique TCRbeta CDR3 rearrangement, sequence reads were collapsed and filtered. Productive Simpson clonality was computed per sample as the square root of Simpson's diversity index over productive rearrangements. As stored in TCRdb, this immuneACCESS dataset retains in-frame rearrangements with V and J assigned. A fraction of the clones does not appear; measured against another copy, unresolved V genes explain less than half of the discrepancy, and the remainder lacks a known reason. Clone size and the V and J calls come from that table; the DNA yielded D and trimming. Here the sample has roughly 300,000 clones; over 75% occur a single time. In total, the top ten clones hold roughly 7% of the sample.

Turning to this clone: Its antigen specificity is not known. Within one base of it there is no much larger clone, and no base qualities were kept.

V is trimmed back by 8 bases and J by 5 bases, and the junction contains 5 bases that no gene match accounts for. The germline V gene encodes CDR1 GTSNPN and CDR2 SVGIG (reference sequence). Measured from the cysteine to the phenylalanine, the CDR3 is 12 residues long. The sequence is cut down to CDR3 DNA, 36 bases in frame from base 1. Collaborating institutions collected whole blood in K2EDTA tubes following their own protocols. For TCRbeta analysis, collaborators shipped samples as frozen whole blood, isolated PBMCs, or DNA extracted from either of those sample types. This receptor chain uses TRBV30 and TRBJ2-5, and 10 bases in between align with TRBD1. Material for sequencing was peripheral blood. The receptor's source is a human donor in a cohort sampled during active COVID-19. CDR3 sequence: CAGDRGGETQYF. Here is the DNA: TGTGCCGGGGACAGGGGAGGGGAGACCCAGTACTTC.